Below, one T cell receptor (beta chain) is given with its context. Its target is not known. This entry is derived from a study of Tregs in tolerant kidney transplant recipients. Assay: immunoSEQ multiplex PCR; the TCRdb copy retains only in-frame clones and omits some. The sample comprises 70,000 to 95,000 clones, under 95% of which are singletons, and approximately 0.37% rests with the top ten. This CDR3 spans 17 amino acids. Trimming took off 5 bases at V and 0 bases at J, with 20 bases between the two ends. CDR1 is MRHNA, CDR2 SNTAGT, per germline. Unstimulated Tregs (CD4+CD25+CD127-) and CD4+CD25- non-Tregs were sorted from PBMCs. General study results and limits: Tregs expanded with activated donor B cells seemed most donor-specific. Findings come from small patient numbers and require larger validation.

This receptor was identified in a human donor who received a combined kidney and bone marrow transplant. The chain uses TRBV6-4 and TRBJ2-7; D is ambiguous. The sample in question was Tregs from blood, obtained before the transplant. CDR3 DNA sequence: TGTGCCAGCAGTCAACAAAGATTCACACACCGCTCCTACGAGCAGTACTTC. This gives the protein CASSQQRFTHRSYEQYF.